This note documents a single TCR beta chain sequence. This sample stems from a study of blood T cell repertoires in COVID-19. Study-wide context: Researchers got acute and convalescent COVID-19 samples from the United States, Italy and Spain. T cells, B-cell-depleted T cells, or PBMCs provided the cDNA or gDNA that served as material.

This CDR3 comprises 14 residues. Seattle enrolled patients during active infection and tracked them longitudinally. Original analysis: Quantification of nucleated cells was approximated via reference gene primer amplification. The assay was immunoSEQ multiplex PCR, and TCRdb's table has in-frame clones only and misses some. The DNA gave D and trimming, while V, J and clone size come from that table. Of about 64,000 clones in the sample, roughly 85% were seen once. The sequence was obtained from a woman between 55 and 75 years old with COVID-19, enrolled during active disease. Sequencing used peripheral blood. The V gene is TRBV21-1, the J gene TRBJ2-2; TRBD2 is taken as the D call from the table, unchecked against the DNA. TRBV21-1 is a pseudogene. Here the CDR3 DNA reads TGTGCCAGCAGCTCCAGCGGGAGCACCGGGGAGCTGTTTTTT. It encodes CASSSSGSTGELFF.